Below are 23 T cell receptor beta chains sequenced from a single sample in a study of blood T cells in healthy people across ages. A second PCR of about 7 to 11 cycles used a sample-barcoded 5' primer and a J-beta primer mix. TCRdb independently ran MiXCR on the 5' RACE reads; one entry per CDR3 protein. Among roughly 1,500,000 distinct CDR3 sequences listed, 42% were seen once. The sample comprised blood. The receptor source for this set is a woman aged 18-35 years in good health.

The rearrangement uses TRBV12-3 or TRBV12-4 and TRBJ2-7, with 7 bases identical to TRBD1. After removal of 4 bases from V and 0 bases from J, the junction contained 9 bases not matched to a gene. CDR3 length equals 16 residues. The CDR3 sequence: CASSSRQGRSSYEQYF. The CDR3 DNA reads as TGTGCCAGCAGTTCCCGACAGGGCCGAAGCTCCTACGAGCAGTACTTC.

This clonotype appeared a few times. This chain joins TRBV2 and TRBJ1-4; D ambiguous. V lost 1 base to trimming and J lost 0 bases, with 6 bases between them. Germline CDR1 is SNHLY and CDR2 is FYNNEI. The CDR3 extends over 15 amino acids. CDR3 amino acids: CASSEGKTTNEKLFF. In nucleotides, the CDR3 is TGTGCCAGCAGTGAAGGGAAGACAACTAATGAAAAACTGTTTTTT.

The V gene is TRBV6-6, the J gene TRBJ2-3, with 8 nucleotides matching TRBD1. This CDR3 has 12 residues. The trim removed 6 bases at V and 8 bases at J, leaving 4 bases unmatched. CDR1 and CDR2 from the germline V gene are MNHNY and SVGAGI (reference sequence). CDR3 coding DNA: TGTGCCAGCAGGGCACAGGGGGGTACGCAGTATTTT. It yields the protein CASRAQGGTQYF.

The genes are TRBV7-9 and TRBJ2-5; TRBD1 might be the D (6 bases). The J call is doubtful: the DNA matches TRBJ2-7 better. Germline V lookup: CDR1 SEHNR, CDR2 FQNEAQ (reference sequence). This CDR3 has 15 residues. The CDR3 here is CASSSLDSTYYEQYF. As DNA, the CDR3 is TGTGCCAGCAGCTCCCTGGACAGTACGTACTACGAGCAGTACTTC.

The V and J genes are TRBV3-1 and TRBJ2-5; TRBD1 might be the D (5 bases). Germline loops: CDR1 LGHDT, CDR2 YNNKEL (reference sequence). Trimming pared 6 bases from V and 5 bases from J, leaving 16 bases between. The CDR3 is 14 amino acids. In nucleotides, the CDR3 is TGTGCCAGCAGTCACCATGCTTCAGGGGAGACCCAGTACTTC. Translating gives CASSHHASGETQYF.

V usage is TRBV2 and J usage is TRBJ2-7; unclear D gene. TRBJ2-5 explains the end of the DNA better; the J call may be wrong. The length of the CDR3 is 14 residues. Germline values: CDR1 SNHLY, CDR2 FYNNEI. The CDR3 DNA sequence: TGTGCCAGCAGGGCTCGCGTTCAGCAAGAGACCCAGTACTTC. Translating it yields CASRARVQQETQYF.

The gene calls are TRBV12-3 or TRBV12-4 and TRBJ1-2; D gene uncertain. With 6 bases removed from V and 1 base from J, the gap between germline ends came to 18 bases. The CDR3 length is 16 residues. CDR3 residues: CASSPRPTHRNYGYTF. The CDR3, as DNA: TGTGCCAGCAGCCCCCGGCCAACACATCGTAACTATGGCTACACCTTC.

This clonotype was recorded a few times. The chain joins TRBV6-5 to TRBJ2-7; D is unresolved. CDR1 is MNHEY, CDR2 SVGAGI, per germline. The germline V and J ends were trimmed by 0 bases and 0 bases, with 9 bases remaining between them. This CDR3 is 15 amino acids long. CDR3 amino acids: CASSYSQALSYEQYF. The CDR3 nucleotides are TGTGCCAGCAGTTACTCCCAGGCTCTCTCCTACGAGCAGTACTTC.

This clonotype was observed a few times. The CDR3 spells CASAPLRDPYEQYF. CDR3 nucleotides: TGTGCCAGCGCCCCTCTGCGGGATCCCTACGAGCAGTACTTC. This chain connects TRBV4-2 to TRBJ2-7, with a possible D match to TRBD2 (6 bases). The ends were cut back, 8 bases at V and 2 bases at J, with 16 bases in the middle. This CDR3 spans 14 amino acids. CDR1 and CDR2 (germline): LGHNA, YNFKEQ.

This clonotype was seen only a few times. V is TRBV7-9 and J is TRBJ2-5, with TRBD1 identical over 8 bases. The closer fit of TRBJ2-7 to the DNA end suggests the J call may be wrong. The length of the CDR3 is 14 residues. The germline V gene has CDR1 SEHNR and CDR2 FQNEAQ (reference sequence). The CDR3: CASSSRTGRNEQYF. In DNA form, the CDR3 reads TGTGCCAGCAGCTCCAGGACAGGGCGAAACGAGCAGTACTTC.

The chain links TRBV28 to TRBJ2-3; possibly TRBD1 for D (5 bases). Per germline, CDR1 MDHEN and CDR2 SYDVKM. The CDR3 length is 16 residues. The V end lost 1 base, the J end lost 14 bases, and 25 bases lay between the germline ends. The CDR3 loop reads CASSLSGASALLRRYF. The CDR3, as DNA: TGTGCCAGCAGTTTATCTGGGGCGTCGGCTTTACTACGCAGGTATTTT.

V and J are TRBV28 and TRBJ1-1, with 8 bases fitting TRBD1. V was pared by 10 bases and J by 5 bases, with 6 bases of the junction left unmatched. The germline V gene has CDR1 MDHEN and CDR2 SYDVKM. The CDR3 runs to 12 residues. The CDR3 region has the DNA TGTGCCACCACAGGGGGTATAACTGAAGCTTTCTTT. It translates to CATTGGITEAFF.

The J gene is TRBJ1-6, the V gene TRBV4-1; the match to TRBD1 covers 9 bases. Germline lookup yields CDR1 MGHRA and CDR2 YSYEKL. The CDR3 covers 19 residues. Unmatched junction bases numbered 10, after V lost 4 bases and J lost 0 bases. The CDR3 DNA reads TGCGCCAGCAGCCTAAGACGGGACAGGGCGAGCTCCTATAATTCACCCCTCCACTTT. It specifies CASSLRRDRASSYNSPLHF.

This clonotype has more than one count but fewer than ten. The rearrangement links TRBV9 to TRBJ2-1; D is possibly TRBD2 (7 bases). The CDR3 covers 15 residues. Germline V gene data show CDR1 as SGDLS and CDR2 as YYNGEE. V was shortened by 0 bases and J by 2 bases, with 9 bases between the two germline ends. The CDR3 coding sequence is TGTGCCAGCAGCGTAGCGGGGGGCACCTACAATGAGCAGTTCTTC. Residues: CASSVAGGTYNEQFF.

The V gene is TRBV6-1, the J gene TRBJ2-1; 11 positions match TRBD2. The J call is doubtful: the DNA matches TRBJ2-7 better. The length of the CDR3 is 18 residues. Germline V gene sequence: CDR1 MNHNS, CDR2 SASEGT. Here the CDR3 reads CASSLGLAGLNSYNEQYF. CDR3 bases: TGTGCCAGCAGTCTCGGACTAGCGGGCCTTAACTCCTACAATGAGCAGTACTTC.

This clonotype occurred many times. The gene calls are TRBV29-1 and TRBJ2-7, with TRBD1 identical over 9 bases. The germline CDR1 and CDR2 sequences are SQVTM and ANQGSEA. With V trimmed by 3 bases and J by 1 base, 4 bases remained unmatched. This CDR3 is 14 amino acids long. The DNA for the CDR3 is TGCAGCGTTGATTTGGGACAGGGATCCTACGAGCAGTACTTC. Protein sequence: CSVDLGQGSYEQYF.

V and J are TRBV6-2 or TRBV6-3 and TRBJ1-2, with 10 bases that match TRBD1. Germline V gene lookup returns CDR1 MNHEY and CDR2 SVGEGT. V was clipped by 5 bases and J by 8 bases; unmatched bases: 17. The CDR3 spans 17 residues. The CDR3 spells CASSKRSRDRGSLGYTF. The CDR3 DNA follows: TGTGCCAGCAGTAAACGTTCCCGGGACAGGGGCTCTCTGGGCTACACCTTC.

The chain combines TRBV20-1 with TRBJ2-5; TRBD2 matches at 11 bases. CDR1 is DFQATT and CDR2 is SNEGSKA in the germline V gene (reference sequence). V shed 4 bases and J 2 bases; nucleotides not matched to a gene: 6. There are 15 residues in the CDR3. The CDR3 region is CSATLAGGLQETQYF. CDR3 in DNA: TGCAGTGCTACCTTAGCGGGAGGGCTGCAAGAGACCCAGTACTTC.

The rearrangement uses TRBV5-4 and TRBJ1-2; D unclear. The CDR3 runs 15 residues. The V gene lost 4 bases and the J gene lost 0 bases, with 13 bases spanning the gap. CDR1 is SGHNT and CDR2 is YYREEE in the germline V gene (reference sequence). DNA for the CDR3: TGTGCCAGCAGCCACGCAGGAATATCTAACTATGGCTACACCTTC. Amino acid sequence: CASSHAGISNYGYTF. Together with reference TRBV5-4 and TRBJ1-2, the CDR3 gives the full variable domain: ETGVTQSPTHLIKTRGQQVTLRCSSQSGHNTVSWYQQALGQGPQFIFQYYREEENGRGNFPPRFSGLQFPNYSSELNVNALELDDSALYLCASSHAGISNYGYTFGSGTRLTVV.

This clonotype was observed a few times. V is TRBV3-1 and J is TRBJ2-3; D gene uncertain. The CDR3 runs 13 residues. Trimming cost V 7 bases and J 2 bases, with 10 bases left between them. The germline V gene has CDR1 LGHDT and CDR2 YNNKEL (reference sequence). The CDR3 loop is CASTLQHTDTQYF. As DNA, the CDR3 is TGTGCCAGCACCCTTCAACACACAGATACGCAGTATTTT.

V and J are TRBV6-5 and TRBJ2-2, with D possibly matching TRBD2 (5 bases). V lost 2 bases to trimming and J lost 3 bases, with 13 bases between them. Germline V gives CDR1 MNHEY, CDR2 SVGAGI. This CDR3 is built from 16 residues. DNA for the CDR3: TGTGCCAGCAGTTACATAGGCGAGGGCCACACCGGGGAGCTGTTTTTT. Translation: CASSYIGEGHTGELFF.

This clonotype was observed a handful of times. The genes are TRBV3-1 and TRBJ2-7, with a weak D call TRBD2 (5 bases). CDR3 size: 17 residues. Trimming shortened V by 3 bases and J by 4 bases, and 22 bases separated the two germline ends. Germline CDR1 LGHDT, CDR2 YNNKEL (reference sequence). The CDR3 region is CASSQLHLGEQRYEQYF. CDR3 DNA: TGTGCCAGCAGCCAGCTCCATCTTGGTGAGCAGCGGTACGAGCAGTACTTC.

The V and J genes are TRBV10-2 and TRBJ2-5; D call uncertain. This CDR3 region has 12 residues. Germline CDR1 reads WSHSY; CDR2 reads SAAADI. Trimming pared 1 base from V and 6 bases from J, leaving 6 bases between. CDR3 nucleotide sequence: TGCGCCAGCAGTGAGTTGAGCAAGACCCAGTACTTC. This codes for CASSELSKTQYF.